This entry describes one T cell receptor (beta chain). The antigen is unknown. This CDR3 is also generated by other DNA sequences in the sample. Vbeta (60) and Jbeta (13) primers were used in the PCR. Libraries were prepared by immunoSEQ multiplex PCR; TCRdb keeps only in-frame clonotypes and omits some of them. The sample shows around 100,000 clones, approximately 70% of them seen only once. The data belong to a study of cytomegalovirus exposure and HLA in healthy donors. Whereas donors were nominally healthy upon sampling, unrecorded immune exposures were probable. CDR1 is SGHRS, CDR2 YFSETQ, per germline. V shed 2 bases and J shed 1 base, with 13 bases lying between them. This CDR3 is built from 16 residues. General study findings and limits: Analysis performed later showed TCR beta chains linked to HLA being more clonally expanded than equally common others. Apart from CMV serostatus, no immune exposure information was available. Researchers left out some V segments, among them TRBV6-2 and TRBV6-3, as indistinguishable.

The chain employs TRBV5-1 and TRBJ2-1; D may be TRBD1 (6 bases). The receptor's source is a woman in her 30s in good health and CMV-seronegative. Sequenced sample: PBMCs. DNA of the CDR3: TGCGCCAGCAGCTTAGGTACAGGGTCATCCTACAATGAGCAGTTCTTC. Encoded protein: CASSLGTGSSYNEQFF.